This entry describes one TCR beta chain. Its antigen is not identified. The time point was: blood from clinic visit 5 months post-surgery; TSC patient then seizure free. Only cases whose brain tissue showed the highest T cell transcript signatures were sequenced. This sample was taken from a study of brain T cells in children with intractable seizures. Points from the study as a whole: Patients' HCMV serostatus was unknown; virus specificity rests on CDR3 similarity alone.

The germline gives CDR1 MNHNY, CDR2 SVGAGI (reference sequence). This CDR3 has 16 residues. Trimming cost V 6 bases and J 0 bases, with 15 bases left between them. The data were produced by immunoSEQ multiplex PCR, yet TCRdb's version contains in-frame clones alone and is incomplete. The profile shows 300,000 to 400,000 clones, over 85% of them singletons. The receptor was derived from a boy under two years old with tuberous sclerosis and intractable seizures. The chain couples TRBV6-6 to TRBJ1-3; maybe TRBD1 (5 bases). This specimen was peripheral blood, taken about 5 months after surgery. The CDR3 reads CASRSRERVSGNTIYF. DNA of the CDR3: TGTGCCAGCAGGAGCAGGGAACGGGTCTCTGGAAACACCATATATTTT.